Sequencing of this T cell receptor beta chain was carried out in a study of identical twins. Findings of the study overall: Abundant beta clonotypes from cord blood bore fewer insertions; memory repertoires lacked this pattern.

All of the donors were Caucasians in good health. MiXCR was run by TCRdb on the 5' RACE reads, yielding one entry per CDR3 protein. The data hold hundreds of thousands of distinct CDR3 sequences, with around 5.7% observed a single time. As to this clonotype: The antigen is undetermined.

This TCR came from a man aged 18 to 29 in good health. Specimen: naive T cells sorted from blood.

This chain's CDR3 is CATSNPGGENIQYF. The CDR3 DNA reads TGTGCCACCAGCAATCCCGGTGGGGAAAACATTCAGTACTTC. The chain combines TRBV15 with TRBJ2-4; D ambiguous. This CDR3 spans 14 amino acids. With 4 bases removed from V and 5 bases from J, the gap between germline ends came to 12 bases. Germline CDR1 LNHNV, CDR2 YYDKDF (reference sequence).